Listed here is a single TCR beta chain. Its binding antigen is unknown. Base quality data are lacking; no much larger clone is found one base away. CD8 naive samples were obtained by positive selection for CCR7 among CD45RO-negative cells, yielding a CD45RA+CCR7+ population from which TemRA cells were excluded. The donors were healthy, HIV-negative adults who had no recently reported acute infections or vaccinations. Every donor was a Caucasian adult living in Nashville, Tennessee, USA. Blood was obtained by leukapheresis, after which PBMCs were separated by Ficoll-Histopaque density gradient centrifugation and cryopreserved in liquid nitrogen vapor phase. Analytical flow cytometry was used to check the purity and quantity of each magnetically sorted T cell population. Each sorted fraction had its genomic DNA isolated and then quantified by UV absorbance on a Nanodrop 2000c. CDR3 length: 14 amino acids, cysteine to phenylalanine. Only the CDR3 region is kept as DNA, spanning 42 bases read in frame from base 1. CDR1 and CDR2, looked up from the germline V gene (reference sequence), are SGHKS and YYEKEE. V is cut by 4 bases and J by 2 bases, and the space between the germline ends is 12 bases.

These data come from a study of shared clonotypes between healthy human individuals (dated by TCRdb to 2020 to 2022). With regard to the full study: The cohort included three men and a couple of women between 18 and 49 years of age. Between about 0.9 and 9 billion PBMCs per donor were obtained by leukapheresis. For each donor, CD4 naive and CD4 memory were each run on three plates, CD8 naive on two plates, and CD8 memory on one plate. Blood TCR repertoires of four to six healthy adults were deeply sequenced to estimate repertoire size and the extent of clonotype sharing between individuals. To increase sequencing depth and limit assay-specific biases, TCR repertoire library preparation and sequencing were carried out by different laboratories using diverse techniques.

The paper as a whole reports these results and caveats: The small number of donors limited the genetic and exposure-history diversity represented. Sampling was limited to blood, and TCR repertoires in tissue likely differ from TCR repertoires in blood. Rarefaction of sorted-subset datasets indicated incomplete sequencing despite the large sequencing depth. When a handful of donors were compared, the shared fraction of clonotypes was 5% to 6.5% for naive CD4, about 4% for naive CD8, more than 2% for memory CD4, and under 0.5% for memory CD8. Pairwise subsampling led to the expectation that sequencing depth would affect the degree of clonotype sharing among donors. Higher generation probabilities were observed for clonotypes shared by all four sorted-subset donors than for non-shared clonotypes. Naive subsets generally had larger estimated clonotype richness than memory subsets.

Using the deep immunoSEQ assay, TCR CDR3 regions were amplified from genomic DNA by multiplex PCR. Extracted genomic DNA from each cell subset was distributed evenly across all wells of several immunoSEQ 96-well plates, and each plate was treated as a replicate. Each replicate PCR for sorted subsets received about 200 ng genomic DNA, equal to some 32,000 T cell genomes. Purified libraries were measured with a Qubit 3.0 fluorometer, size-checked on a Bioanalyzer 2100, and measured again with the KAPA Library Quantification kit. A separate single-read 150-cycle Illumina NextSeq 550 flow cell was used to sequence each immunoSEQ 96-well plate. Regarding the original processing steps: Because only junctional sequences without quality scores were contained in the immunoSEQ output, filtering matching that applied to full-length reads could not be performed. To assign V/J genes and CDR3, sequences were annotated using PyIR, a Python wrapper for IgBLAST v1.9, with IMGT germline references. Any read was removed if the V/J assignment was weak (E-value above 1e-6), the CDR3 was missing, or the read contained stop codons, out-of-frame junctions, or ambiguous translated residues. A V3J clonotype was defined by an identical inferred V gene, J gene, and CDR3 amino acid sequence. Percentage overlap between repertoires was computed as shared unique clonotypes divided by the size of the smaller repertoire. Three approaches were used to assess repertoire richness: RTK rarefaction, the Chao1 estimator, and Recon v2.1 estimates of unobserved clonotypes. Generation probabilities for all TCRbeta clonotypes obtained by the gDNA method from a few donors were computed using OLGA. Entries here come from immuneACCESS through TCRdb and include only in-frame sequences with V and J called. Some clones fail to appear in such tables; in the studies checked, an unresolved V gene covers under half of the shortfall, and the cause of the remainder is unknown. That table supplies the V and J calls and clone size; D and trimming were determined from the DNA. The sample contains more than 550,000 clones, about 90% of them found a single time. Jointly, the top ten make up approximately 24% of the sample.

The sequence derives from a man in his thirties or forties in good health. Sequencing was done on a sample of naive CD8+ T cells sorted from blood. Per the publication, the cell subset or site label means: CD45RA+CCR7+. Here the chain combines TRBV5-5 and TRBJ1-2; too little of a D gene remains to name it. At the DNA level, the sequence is TGTGCCAGCAGCAGTAGTGGGAGCAACTATGGCTACACCTTC. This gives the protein CASSSSGSNYGYTF.